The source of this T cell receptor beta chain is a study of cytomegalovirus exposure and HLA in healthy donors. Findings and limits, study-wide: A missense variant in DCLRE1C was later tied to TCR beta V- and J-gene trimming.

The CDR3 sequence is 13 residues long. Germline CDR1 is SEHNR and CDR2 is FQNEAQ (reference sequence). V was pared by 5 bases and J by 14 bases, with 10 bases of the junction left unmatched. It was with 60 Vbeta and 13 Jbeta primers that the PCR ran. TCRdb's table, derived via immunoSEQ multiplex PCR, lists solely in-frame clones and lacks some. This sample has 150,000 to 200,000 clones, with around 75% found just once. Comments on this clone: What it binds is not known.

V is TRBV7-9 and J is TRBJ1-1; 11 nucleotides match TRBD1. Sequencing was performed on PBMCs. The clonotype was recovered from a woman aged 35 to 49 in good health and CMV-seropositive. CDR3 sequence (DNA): TGTGCCAGCAGCAGAGGGACAGGGGGGGATTCCTTCTTT. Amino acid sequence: CASSRGTGGDSFF.